The 28 T cell receptor beta chains given below trace back to one sample, sequenced in a study of blood T cell repertoires in COVID-19. This table comes from immunoSEQ multiplex PCR, and its TCRdb copy is limited to in-frame clones, with some not included. The table records 150,000 to 200,000 clones, around 81% of them present only once. The specimen sequenced was PBMCs or T cells enriched from blood (not recorded which). Receptors originate from a man aged 35-49 years who had recovered from COVID-19.

CDR3 amino acids: CASSAYKGSGGTIYF. As DNA, the CDR3 is TGTGCCAGCAGTGCTTACAAGGGCTCCGGAGGAACCATATATTTT. The genes are TRBV25-1 and TRBJ1-3; D call uncertain. V was clipped by 4 bases and J by 10 bases, with 20 bases between them. The length of the CDR3 is 15 residues. CDR1 and CDR2 from the germline V gene are MGHDK and SYGVNS.

In this sample, this clone turned up a few times. The chain has TRBV5-1 and TRBJ1-1; 7 nucleotides agree with TRBD1. V trimming: 4 bases; J trimming: 1 base; junction bases outside the gene matches: 7. Germline CDR1 is SGHRS and CDR2 is YFSETQ. The CDR3 is made up of 15 amino acids. CDR3 in DNA: TGCGCCAGCAGCGCCACAGGGGCCCCGAACACTGAAGCTTTCTTT. It specifies CASSATGAPNTEAFF.

J is TRBJ2-2 and V is TRBV24-1, with D tentatively TRBD2 (6 bases). The germline V gene has CDR1 KGHDR and CDR2 SFDVKD. Trimming shortened V by 9 bases and J by 0 bases, and 13 bases separated the two germline ends. CDR3 length: 15 amino acids. Written as DNA, the CDR3 is TGTGCCACCTCGTATGGAGGGTCGAACACCGGGGAGCTGTTTTTT. Translated: CATSYGGSNTGELFF.

V and J are TRBV19 and TRBJ1-2; 9 bases match TRBD1. Per the germline V gene, CDR1 is LNHDA and CDR2 is SQIVND (reference sequence). J was trimmed by 2 bases and V by 7 bases; bases with no gene match: 8. This CDR3 is built from 15 residues. CDR3 sequence (DNA): TGTGCCAGTACCCAAAACAGGGGGCGAAACTATGGCTACACCTTC. It translates to CASTQNRGRNYGYTF.

There are a few counts of this clone. This rearrangement joins TRBV5-5 to TRBJ2-3, with 10 positions matching TRBD2. Germline-derived CDR1 and CDR2 are SGHKS and YYEKEE (reference sequence). The CDR3 runs 14 residues. The V segment lost 6 bases and the J segment 3 bases; nucleotides outside the gene matches: 4. The CDR3 sequence is CASTWTSGTDTQYF. In DNA, the CDR3 is TGTGCCAGCACCTGGACTAGCGGAACAGATACGCAGTATTTT.

This clone appeared a single time. The rearrangement uses TRBV6-1 and TRBJ1-1; D possibly corresponds to TRBD1 (5 bases). Germline CDR1 MNHNS, CDR2 SASEGT. The CDR3 sequence is 15 residues long. The V and J ends lost 2 bases and 0 bases respectively, with 10 bases between them. The CDR3 DNA follows: TGTGCCAGCAGTGAACCGACAGCTATGAACACTGAAGCTTTCTTT. It is translated as CASSEPTAMNTEAFF.

The V gene is TRBV3-1 (or the pseudogene TRBV3-2), the J gene TRBJ2-5; 7 nucleotides agree with TRBD1. CDR3 size: 15 residues. The V gene end was trimmed by 4 bases and the J gene end by 1 base; junction bases not matched to a gene: 6. Germline CDR1 and CDR2: LGHDT and YNNKEL (reference sequence). CDR3 residues: CASSLFGQAQETQYF. The CDR3 DNA reads as TGTGCCAGCAGCCTATTCGGACAGGCCCAAGAGACCCAGTACTTC.

The rearrangement joins TRBV5-4 to TRBJ2-1; possible D gene TRBD1, 6 bases. The length of the CDR3 is 15 residues. V was clipped by 4 bases and J by 0 bases, with 11 bases between them. Germline assignment: CDR1 SGHNT and CDR2 YYREEE (reference sequence). CDR3 in amino acids: CASSPRGSSYNEQFF. The DNA for the CDR3 is TGTGCCAGCAGCCCGAGGGGGAGCTCCTACAATGAGCAGTTCTTC.

The chain is built from TRBV6-5 and TRBJ1-1; D is ambiguous. The CDR3 is made up of 11 amino acids. Germline-derived CDR1 and CDR2 are MNHEY and SVGAGI. Trimming left V 7 bases short and J 3 bases short, with 6 bases between. The CDR3 region is CASNRYTEAFF. In DNA, the CDR3 is TGTGCCAGCAACAGATACACTGAAGCTTTCTTT.

The V and J genes are TRBV5-1 and TRBJ2-7; D may be TRBD1 (6 bases). The CDR3 runs to 14 residues. The V end lost 2 bases, the J end lost 3 bases, and 12 bases lay between the germline ends. CDR1 and CDR2 (germline): SGHRS, YFSETQ. DNA for the CDR3: TGCGCCAGCAGCTTAGGGGGTGAAAACTACGAGCAGTACTTC. Translation: CASSLGGENYEQYF.

The chain employs TRBV6-5 and TRBJ1-4, with D possibly TRBD1 on 5 matching bases. Germline loops: CDR1 MNHEY, CDR2 SVGAGI. Trimming took 10 bases from V and 5 from J, leaving 14 bases between them. The CDR3 spans 13 residues. DNA for the CDR3: TGTGCCACCACGCGGGGCGGAAATGAAAAACTGTTTTTT. This gives the protein CATTRGGNEKLFF.

The chain joins TRBV12-3 or TRBV12-4 to TRBJ2-7; D perhaps matches TRBD2 (5 bases). The germline V and J ends were trimmed by 1 base and 7 bases, with 11 bases remaining between them. This CDR3 has 13 amino acids. The CDR3 DNA reads TGTGCCAGCAGTTTAGGGCCGGCGGGTGAGCAGTACTTC. Translating it yields CASSLGPAGEQYF.

This clone appeared many times. This chain links TRBV27 with TRBJ2-7, with TRBD1 matching 10 bases. The CDR3 contains 15 residues. The germline V gene has CDR1 MNHEY and CDR2 SMNVEV (reference sequence). V lost 3 bases to trimming and J lost 3 bases; unmatched junction nucleotides: 5. The chain's CDR3 is CASSFRGQGDYEQYV. The CDR3 DNA follows: TGTGCCAGCAGTTTTAGAGGACAGGGGGACTACGAGCAGTACGTC.

The table lists this clone with a count of one. A junction end diverges from the germline sequence, so it may reflect a read error. Other DNA sequences in the sample encode the same CDR3. The rearrangement links TRBV30 to TRBJ1-5, with TRBD1 matching 8 bases. This CDR3 has 13 residues. The germline V gene has CDR1 GTSNPN and CDR2 SVGIG (reference sequence). CDR3 DNA sequence: TGTGCTTGGAGTGTACAGGGGGGTCAGCCCCAGCATTTT. Amino acid sequence: CAWSVQGGQPQHF.

J is TRBJ1-1 and V is TRBV28; the match to TRBD1 covers 8 bases. Germline CDR1 reads MDHEN; CDR2 reads SYDVKM. The CDR3 is 14 amino acids. The V and J ends lost 5 bases and 3 bases, in that order; junction bases with no gene match: 5. In nucleotides, the CDR3 is TGTGCCAGCAGTGGGAGGACAGGGTACACTGAAGCTTTCTTT. Residues: CASSGRTGYTEAFF.

The rearrangement joins TRBV7-9 to TRBJ2-3, with TRBD1 identical over 9 bases. This CDR3 region has 16 residues. Germline V gives CDR1 SEHNR, CDR2 FQNEAQ (reference sequence). J was trimmed by 4 bases and V by 5 bases; bases with no gene match: 10. The CDR3 reads CASSVGQGRLADTQYF. CDR3 nucleotide sequence: TGTGCCAGCAGCGTGGGACAGGGAAGGTTAGCAGATACGCAGTATTTT.

The chain couples TRBV30 to TRBJ2-2; TRBD1 is a possible D gene (5 bases). Germline V CDR1 and CDR2: GTSNPN, SVGIG (reference sequence). The CDR3 runs 14 residues. Trimming pared 4 bases from V and 2 bases from J, leaving 11 bases between. CDR3 DNA sequence: TGTGCCTGGATCCCGACAGCCAACACCGGGGAGCTGTTTTTT. It translates to CAWIPTANTGELFF.

This chain connects TRBV7-9 to TRBJ1-1; 9 bases align to TRBD1. CDR3 length: 17 residues. Germline V lookup: CDR1 SEHNR, CDR2 FQNEAQ (reference sequence). The trim removed 1 base at V and 0 bases at J, leaving 6 bases unmatched. CDR3 in amino acids: CASSLGQGVGMNTEAFF. The CDR3 nucleotides are TGTGCCAGCAGCTTAGGACAGGGGGTGGGCATGAACACTGAAGCTTTCTTT.

This clone has just one count. This sequence joins TRBV4-1 and TRBJ1-5, with TRBD1 as a possible D gene (6 bases). The CDR3 loop spans 15 amino acids. Germline V gene lookup returns CDR1 MGHRA and CDR2 YSYEKL. V dropped 5 bases and J dropped 7 bases, with 18 bases sitting between them. The CDR3 here is CASSLGAGAGQPQHF. The CDR3 DNA follows: TGCGCCAGCAGCTTGGGAGCGGGGGCTGGGCAGCCCCAGCATTTT.

The chain links TRBV5-1 to TRBJ2-3; the D gene is possibly TRBD1 (5 bases). The germline V gene encodes CDR1 SGHRS and CDR2 YFSETQ. The CDR3 has 16 residues. V gave up 0 bases and J gave up 4 bases, with 15 bases separating them. The CDR3 nucleotides read TGCGCCAGCAGCTTGGCCGTGGGTAGGGGATCAGATACGCAGTATTTT. Translation: CASSLAVGRGSDTQYF.

The chain has TRBV24-1 and TRBJ2-1, with 8 nucleotides matching TRBD1. Germline V gene data show CDR1 as KGHDR and CDR2 as SFDVKD. The V segment lost 6 bases and the J segment 5 bases; nucleotides outside the gene matches: 5. The length of the CDR3 is 14 residues. The CDR3 reads CATSYPGGNNEQFF. The CDR3 region has the DNA TGTGCCACCAGTTATCCAGGGGGCAACAATGAGCAGTTCTTC.

For the CDR3, the DNA is TGTGCCAGTAGTTCTTGGGGGGGCACAGATACGCAGTATTTT. Translation: CASSSWGGTDTQYF. The chain employs TRBV19 and TRBJ2-3; tentative D call: TRBD2 (6 bases). The CDR3 extends over 14 amino acids. Germline V gives CDR1 LNHDA, CDR2 SQIVND (reference sequence). V lost 5 bases and J lost 1, with 10 bases in between.

The chain recombines TRBV19 with TRBJ1-6; TRBD1 is a possible D gene (5 bases). Germline assignment: CDR1 LNHDA and CDR2 SQIVND (reference sequence). Trimming took off 5 bases at V and 9 bases at J, with 17 bases between the two ends. The CDR3 totals 15 residues. The CDR3 loop is CASSPAGDGGSPLHF. CDR3 DNA: TGTGCCAGTAGTCCAGCGGGGGACGGGGGTTCACCCCTCCACTTT.

The rearrangement links TRBV27 to TRBJ1-2; TRBD1 is a possible D gene (5 bases). The CDR3 consists of 16 residues. CDR1 is MNHEY, CDR2 SMNVEV, per germline (reference sequence). Trimming cost V 5 bases and J 7 bases, with 23 bases left between them. In DNA form, the CDR3 reads TGTGCCAGCAGTCCACTCTCAGGGTCCCTCTTAGGTGGCTACACCTTC. It translates to CASSPLSGSLLGGYTF.

The V call is TRBV24-1, the J call TRBJ1-5; D not resolved. This CDR3 is built from 13 residues. V was clipped by 3 bases and J by 5 bases, with 7 bases between them. From germline, CDR1 is KGHDR and CDR2 SFDVKD. The CDR3 here is CATSDNGYQPQHF. CDR3 in DNA: TGTGCCACCAGTGATAACGGGTATCAGCCCCAGCATTTT.

The chain joins TRBV24-1 to TRBJ2-1; TRBD2 matches at 10 bases. There are 13 residues in the CDR3. Trimming removed 10 bases from V and 5 bases from J; junction bases left unmatched: 4. CDR1 and CDR2 (germline): KGHDR, SFDVKD. As DNA, the CDR3 is TGTGCCACTCAAGCGGGGGGGAACAATGAGCAGTTCTTC. This encodes CATQAGGNNEQFF.

The chain employs TRBV6-5 and TRBJ1-2; tentatively, D is TRBD1 (6 bases). V was clipped by 7 bases and J by 3 bases, with 12 bases between them. Germline CDR1 MNHEY, CDR2 SVGAGI. The CDR3 consists of 13 residues. The CDR3 loop is CASNRRQDYGYTF. As DNA, the CDR3 is TGTGCCAGCAACAGAAGACAGGACTATGGCTACACCTTC.

This chain joins TRBV5-1 and TRBJ1-1; a weak D match, TRBD1 (5 bases). V shed 0 bases and J shed 6 bases, with 15 bases lying between them. Germline CDR1 is SGHRS and CDR2 is YFSETQ. This CDR3 region has 15 residues. The CDR3 DNA follows: TGCGCCAGCAGCTTGGACCGGGGGTGGCTCGCTGAAGCTTTCTTT. This sequence encodes CASSLDRGWLAEAFF.